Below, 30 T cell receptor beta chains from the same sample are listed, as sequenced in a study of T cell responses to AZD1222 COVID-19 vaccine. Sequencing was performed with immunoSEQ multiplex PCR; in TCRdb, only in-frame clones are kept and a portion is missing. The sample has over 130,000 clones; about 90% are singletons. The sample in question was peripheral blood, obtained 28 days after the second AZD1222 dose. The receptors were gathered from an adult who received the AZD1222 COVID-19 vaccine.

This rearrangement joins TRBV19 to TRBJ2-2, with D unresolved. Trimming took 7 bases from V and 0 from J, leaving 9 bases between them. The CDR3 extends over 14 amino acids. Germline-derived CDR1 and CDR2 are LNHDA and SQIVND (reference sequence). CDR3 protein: CASTQQTNTGELFF. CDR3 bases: TGTGCCAGTACCCAGCAGACGAACACCGGGGAGCTGTTTTTT.

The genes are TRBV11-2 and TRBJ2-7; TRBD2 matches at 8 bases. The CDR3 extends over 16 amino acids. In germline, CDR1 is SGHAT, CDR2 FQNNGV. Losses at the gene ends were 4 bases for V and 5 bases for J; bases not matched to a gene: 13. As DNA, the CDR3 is TGTGCCAGCAGCTCATATGCGAGCGGGAGACCCGACGAGCAGTACTTC. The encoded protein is CASSSYASGRPDEQYF. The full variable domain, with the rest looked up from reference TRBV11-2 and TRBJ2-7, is EAGVAQSPRYKIIEKRQSVAFWCNPISGHATLYWYQQILGQGPKLLIQFQNNGVVDDSQLPKDRFSAERLKGVDSTLKIQPAKLEDSAVYLCASSSYASGRPDEQYFGPGTRLTVT.

CDR3 loop: CASSLAADQPYGYTF. The CDR3 DNA reads TGCGCCAGCAGCTTGGCAGCAGACCAACCCTATGGCTACACCTTC. This sequence joins TRBV5-1 and TRBJ1-2; D not resolved. V lost 0 bases and J lost 4, with 13 bases in between. The CDR3 is made up of 15 amino acids. Germline V gives CDR1 SGHRS, CDR2 YFSETQ.

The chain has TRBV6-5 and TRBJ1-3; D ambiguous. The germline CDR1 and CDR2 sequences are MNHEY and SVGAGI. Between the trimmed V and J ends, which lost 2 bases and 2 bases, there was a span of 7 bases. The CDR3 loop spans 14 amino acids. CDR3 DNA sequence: TGTGCCAGCAGTTACGCGGTAGCTGGAAACACCATATATTTT. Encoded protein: CASSYAVAGNTIYF.

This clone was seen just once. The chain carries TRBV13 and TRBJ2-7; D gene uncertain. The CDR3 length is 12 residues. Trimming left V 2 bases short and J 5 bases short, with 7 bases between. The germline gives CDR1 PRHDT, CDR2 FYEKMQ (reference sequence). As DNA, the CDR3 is TGTGCCAGCAGCTTAATCGCTAACGAGCAGTACTTC. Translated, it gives CASSLIANEQYF. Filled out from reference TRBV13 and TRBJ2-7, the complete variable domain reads AAGVIQSPRHLIKEKRETATLKCYPIPRHDTVYWYQQGPGQDPQFLISFYEKMQSDKGSIPDRFSAQQFSDYHSELNMSSLELGDSALYFCASSLIANEQYFGPGTRLTVT.

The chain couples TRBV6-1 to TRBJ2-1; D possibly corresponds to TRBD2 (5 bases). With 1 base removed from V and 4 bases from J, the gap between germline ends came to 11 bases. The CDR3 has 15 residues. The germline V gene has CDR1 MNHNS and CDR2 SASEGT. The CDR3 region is CASSEELAGYNEQFF. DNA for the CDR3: TGTGCCAGCAGTGAAGAGCTAGCTGGATACAATGAGCAGTTCTTC.

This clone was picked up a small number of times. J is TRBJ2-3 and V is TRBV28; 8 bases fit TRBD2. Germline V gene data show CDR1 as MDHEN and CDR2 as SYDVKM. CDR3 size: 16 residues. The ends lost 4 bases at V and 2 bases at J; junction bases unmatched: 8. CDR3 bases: TGTGCCAGCAGTTCGAACGGGGGGGGTGCCACAGATACGCAGTATTTT. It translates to CASSSNGGGATDTQYF.

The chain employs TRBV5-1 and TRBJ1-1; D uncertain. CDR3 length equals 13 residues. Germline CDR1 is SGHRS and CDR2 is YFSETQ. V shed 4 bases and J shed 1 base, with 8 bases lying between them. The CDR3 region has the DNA TGCGCCAGCAGCCGGACTGGGAACACTGAAGCTTTCTTT. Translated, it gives CASSRTGNTEAFF.

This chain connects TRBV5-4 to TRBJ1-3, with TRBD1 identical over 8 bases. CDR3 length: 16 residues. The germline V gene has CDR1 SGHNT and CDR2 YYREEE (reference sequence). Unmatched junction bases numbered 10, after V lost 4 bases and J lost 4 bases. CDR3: CASSVPFGQGGNTIYF. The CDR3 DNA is TGTGCCAGCAGCGTACCATTTGGACAGGGCGGAAACACCATATATTTT.

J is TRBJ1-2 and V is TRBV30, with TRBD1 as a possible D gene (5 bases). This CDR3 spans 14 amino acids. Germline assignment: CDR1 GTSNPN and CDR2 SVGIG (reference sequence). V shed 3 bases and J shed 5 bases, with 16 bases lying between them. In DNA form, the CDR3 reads TGTGCCTGGAGAGCTGGGGGAGGCACTTATGGCTACACCTTC. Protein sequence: CAWRAGGGTYGYTF. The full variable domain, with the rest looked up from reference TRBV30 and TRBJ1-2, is SQTIHQWPATLVQPVGSPLSLECTVEGTSNPNLYWYRQAAGRGLQLLFYSVGIGQISSEVPQNLSASRPQDRQFILSSKKLLLSDSGFYLCAWRAGGGTYGYTFGSGTRLTVV.

The CDR3 region is CASDGGLASTEAFF. CDR3 coding DNA: TGTGCCAGTGACGGGGGACTAGCTAGCACTGAAGCTTTCTTT. This chain links TRBV19 with TRBJ1-1, with D tentatively TRBD1 (5 bases). Trimming removed 8 bases from V and 4 bases from J, with 17 bases in between. The CDR3 has 14 amino acids. Germline assignment: CDR1 LNHDA and CDR2 SQIVND (reference sequence).

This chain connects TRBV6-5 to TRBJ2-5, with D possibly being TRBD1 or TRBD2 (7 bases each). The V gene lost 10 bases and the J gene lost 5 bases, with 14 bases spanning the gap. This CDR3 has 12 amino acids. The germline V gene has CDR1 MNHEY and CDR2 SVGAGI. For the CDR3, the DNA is TGTGCCACCAGGGGGGGGTCGGAGACCCAGTACTTC. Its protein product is CATRGGSETQYF.

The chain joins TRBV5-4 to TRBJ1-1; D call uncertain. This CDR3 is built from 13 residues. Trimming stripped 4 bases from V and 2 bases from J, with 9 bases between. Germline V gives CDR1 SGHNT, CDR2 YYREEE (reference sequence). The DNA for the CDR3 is TGTGCCAGCAGCCTACAAGGTAACACTGAAGCTTTCTTT. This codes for CASSLQGNTEAFF.

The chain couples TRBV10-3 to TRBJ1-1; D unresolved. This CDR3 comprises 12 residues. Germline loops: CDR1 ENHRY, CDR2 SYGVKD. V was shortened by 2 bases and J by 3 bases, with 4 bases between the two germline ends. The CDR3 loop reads CAISEPDTEAFF. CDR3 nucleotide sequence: TGTGCCATCAGTGAGCCCGACACTGAAGCTTTCTTT.

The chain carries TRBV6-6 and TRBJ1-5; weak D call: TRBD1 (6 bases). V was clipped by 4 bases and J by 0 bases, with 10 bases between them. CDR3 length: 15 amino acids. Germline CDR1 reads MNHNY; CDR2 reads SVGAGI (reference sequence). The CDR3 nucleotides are TGTGCCAGCAGTTCTCAGGGGTATAGCAATCAGCCCCAGCATTTT. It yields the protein CASSSQGYSNQPQHF.

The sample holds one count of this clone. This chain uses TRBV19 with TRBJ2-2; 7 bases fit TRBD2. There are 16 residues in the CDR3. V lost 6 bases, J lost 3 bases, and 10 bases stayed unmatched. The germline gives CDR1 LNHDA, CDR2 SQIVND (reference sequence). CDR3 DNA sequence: TGTGCCAGTAGGAGAGACGGACTAGAGGACACCGGGGAGCTGTTTTTT. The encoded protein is CASRRDGLEDTGELFF.

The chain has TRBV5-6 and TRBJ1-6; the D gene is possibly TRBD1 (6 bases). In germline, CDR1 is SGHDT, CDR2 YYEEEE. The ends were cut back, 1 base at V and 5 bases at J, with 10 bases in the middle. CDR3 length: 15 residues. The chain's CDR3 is CASSLLQGNNSPLHF. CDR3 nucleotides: TGTGCCAGCAGCTTGCTACAGGGTAATAATTCACCCCTCCACTTT.

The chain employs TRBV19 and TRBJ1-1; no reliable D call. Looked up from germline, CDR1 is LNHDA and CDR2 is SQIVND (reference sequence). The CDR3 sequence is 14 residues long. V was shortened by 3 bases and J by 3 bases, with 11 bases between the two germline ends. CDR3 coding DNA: TGTGCCAGTAGTATGATCAGTATCTACACTGAAGCTTTCTTT. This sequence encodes CASSMISIYTEAFF.

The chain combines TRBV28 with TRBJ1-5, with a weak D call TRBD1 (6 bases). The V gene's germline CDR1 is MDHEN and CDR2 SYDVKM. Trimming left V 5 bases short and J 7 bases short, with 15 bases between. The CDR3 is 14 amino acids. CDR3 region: CASSLQGYGQPQHF. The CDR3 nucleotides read TGTGCCAGCAGTCTGCAGGGGTATGGGCAGCCCCAGCATTTT. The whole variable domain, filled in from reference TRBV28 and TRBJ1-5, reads DVKVTQSSRYLVKRTGEKVFLECVQDMDHENMFWYRQDPGLGLRLIYFSYDVKMKEKGDIPEGYSVSREKKERFSLILESASTNQTSMYLCASSLQGYGQPQHFGDGTRLSIL.

CDR3 loop: CATIPRGRDGNTIYF. As DNA, the CDR3 is TGTGCCACCATCCCAAGGGGCAGAGATGGAAACACCATATATTTT. The rearrangement uses TRBV6-5 and TRBJ1-3; D is perhaps TRBD1 (5 bases). CDR3 length equals 15 residues. Looked up from germline, CDR1 is MNHEY and CDR2 is SVGAGI. V shed 10 bases and J shed 3 bases, with 19 bases lying between them.

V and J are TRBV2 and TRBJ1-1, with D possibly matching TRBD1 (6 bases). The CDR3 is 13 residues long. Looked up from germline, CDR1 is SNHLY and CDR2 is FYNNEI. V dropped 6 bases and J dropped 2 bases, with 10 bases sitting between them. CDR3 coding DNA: TGTGCCAGCAGACAGGGAATTAACACTGAAGCTTTCTTT. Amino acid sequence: CASRQGINTEAFF.

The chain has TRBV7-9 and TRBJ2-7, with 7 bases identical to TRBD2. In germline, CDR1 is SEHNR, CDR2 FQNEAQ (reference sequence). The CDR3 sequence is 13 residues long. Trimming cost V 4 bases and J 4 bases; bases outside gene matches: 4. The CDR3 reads CASSSNSGYEQYF. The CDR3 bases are TGTGCCAGCAGCTCCAATAGCGGGTACGAGCAGTACTTC. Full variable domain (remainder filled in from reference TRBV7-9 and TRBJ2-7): DTGVSQNPRHKITKRGQNVTFRCDPISEHNRLYWYRQTLGQGPEFLTYFQNEAQLEKSRLLSDRFSAERPKGSFSTLEIQRTEQGDSAMYLCASSSNSGYEQYFGPGTRLTVT.

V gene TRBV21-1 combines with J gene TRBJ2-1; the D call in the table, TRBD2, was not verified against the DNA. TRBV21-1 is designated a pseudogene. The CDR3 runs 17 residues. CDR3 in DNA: TGTGCCAGCAGCAAAGAGATTAGCGGGAGTCCTTACAATGAGCAGTTCTTC. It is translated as CASSKEISGSPYNEQFF.

The CDR3 reads CASSIEEGFGGELFF. As DNA, the CDR3 is TGTGCCAGTAGTATAGAGGAGGGGTTTGGCGGGGAGCTGTTTTTT. The chain joins TRBV19 to TRBJ2-2, with D perhaps matching TRBD2 (6 bases). This CDR3 is 15 amino acids long. CDR1 LNHDA and CDR2 SQIVND come from the germline V gene (reference sequence). Trimming left V 0 bases short and J 7 bases short, with 12 bases between. Looking up the rest from reference TRBV19 and TRBJ2-2 gives the full variable domain: DGGITQSPKYLFRKEGQNVTLSCEQNLNHDAMYWYRQDPGQGLRLIYYSQIVNDFQKGDIAEGYSVSREKKESFPLTVTSAQKNPTAFYLCASSIEEGFGGELFFGEGSRLTVL.

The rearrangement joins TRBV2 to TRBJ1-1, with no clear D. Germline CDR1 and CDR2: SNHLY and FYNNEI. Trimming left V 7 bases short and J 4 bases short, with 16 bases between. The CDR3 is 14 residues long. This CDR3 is CASTSSSLGTEAFF. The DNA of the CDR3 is TGTGCCAGCACCTCGTCCTCTCTAGGCACTGAAGCTTTCTTT.

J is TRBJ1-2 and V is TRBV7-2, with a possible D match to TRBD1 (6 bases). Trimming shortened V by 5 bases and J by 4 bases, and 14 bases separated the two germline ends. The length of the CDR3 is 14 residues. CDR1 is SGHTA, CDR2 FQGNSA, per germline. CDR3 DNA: TGTGCCAGCAGCACCATAACAGGGACCTATGGCTACACCTTC. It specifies CASSTITGTYGYTF.

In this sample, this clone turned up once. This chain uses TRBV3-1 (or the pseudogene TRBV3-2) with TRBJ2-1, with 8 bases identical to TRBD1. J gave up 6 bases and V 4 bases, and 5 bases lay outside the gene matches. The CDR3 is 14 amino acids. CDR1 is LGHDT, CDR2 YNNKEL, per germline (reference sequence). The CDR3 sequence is CASSPRQGRNEQFF. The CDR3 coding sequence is TGTGCCAGCAGCCCACGACAGGGGCGCAATGAGCAGTTCTTC.

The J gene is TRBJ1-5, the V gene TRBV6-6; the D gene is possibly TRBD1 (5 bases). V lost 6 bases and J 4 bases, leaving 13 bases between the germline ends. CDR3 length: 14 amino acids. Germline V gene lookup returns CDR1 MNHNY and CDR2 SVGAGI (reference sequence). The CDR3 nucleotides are TGTGCCAGCAGCCAACCGGGGGGTAATCAGCCCCAGCATTTT. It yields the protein CASSQPGGNQPQHF.

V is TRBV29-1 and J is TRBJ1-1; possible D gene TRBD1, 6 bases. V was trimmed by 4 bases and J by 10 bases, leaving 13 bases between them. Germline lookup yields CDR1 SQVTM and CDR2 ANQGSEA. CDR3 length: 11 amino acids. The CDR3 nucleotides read TGCAGCGTTGTTATTAGAGGGGGAGCTTTCTTT. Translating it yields CSVVIRGGAFF.

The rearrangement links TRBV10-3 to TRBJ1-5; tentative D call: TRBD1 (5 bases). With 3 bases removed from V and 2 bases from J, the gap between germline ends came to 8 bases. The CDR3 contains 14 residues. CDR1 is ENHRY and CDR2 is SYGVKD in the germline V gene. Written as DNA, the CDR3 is TGTGCCATCAGTGAACAAGGGGGCAATCAGCCCCAGCATTTT. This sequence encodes CAISEQGGNQPQHF.